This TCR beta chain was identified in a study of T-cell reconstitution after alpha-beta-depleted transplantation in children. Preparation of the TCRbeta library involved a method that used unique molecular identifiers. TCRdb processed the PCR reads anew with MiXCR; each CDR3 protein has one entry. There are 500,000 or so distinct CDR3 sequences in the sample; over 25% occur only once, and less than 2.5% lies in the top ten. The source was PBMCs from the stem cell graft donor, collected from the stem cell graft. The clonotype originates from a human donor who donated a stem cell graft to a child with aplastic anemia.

This CDR3 reads CASSLDSRGDTQYF. CDR3 in DNA: TGTGCCAGCAGCTTAGACAGCCGGGGGGATACGCAGTATTTT. The V call is TRBV7-9, the J call TRBJ2-3; D is perhaps TRBD2 (6 bases). Germline assignment: CDR1 SEHNR and CDR2 FQNEAQ (reference sequence). This CDR3 comprises 14 residues. V dropped 1 base and J dropped 6 bases, with 11 bases sitting between them.